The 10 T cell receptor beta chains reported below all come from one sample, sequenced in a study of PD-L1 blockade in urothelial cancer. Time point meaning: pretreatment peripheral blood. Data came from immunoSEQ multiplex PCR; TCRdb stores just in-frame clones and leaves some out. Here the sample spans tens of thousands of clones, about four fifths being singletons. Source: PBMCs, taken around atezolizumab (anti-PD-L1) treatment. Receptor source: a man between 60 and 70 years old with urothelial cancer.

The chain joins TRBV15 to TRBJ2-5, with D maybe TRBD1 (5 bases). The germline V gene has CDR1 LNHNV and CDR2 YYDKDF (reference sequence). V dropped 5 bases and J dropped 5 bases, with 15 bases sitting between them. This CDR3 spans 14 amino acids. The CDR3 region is CATSRSGAGETQYF. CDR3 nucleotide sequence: TGTGCCACCAGCCGAAGTGGGGCAGGGGAGACCCAGTACTTC. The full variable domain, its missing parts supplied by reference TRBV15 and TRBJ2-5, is DAMVIQNPRYQVTQFGKPVTLSCSQTLNHNVMYWYQQKSSQAPKLLFHYYDKDFNNEADTPDNFQSRRPNTSFCFLDIRSPGLGDTAMYLCATSRSGAGETQYFGPGTRLLVL.

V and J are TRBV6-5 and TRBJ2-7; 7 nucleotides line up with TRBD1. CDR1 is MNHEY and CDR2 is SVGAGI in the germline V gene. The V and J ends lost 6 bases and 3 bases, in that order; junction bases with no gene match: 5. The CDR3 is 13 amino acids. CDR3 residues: CASSPGTDYEQYF. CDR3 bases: TGTGCCAGCAGCCCCGGGACAGACTACGAGCAGTACTTC.

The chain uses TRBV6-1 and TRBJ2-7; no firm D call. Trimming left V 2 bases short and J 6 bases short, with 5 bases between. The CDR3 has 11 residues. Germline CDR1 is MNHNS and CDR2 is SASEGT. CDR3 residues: CASSEFREQYF. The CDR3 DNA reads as TGTGCCAGCAGTGAATTCCGCGAGCAGTACTTC.

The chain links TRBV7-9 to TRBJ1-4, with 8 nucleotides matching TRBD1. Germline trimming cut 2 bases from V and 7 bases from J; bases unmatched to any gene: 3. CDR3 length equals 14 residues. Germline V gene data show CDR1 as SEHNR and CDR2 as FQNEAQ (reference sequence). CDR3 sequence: CASSLQGAGEKLFF. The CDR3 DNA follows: TGTGCCAGCAGCTTACAGGGGGCAGGTGAAAAACTGTTTTTT. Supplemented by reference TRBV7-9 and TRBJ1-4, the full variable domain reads DTGVSQNPRHKITKRGQNVTFRCDPISEHNRLYWYRQTLGQGPEFLTYFQNEAQLEKSRLLSDRFSAERPKGSFSTLEIQRTEQGDSAMYLCASSLQGAGEKLFFGSGTQLSVL.

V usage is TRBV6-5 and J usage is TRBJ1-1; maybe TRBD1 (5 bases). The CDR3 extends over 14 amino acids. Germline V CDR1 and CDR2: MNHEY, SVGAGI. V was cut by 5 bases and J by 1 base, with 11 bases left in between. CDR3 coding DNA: TGTGCCAGCAGTAATGGGGCAGGGAACACTGAAGCTTTCTTT. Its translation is CASSNGAGNTEAFF.

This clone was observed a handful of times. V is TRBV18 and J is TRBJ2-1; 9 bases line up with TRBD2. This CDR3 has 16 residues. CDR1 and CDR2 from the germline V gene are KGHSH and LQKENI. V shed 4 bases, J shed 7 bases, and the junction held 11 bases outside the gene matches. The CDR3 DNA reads TGTGCCAGCTCACTCCTGGGCGCGGGGGGGCCGAATGAGCAGTTCTTC. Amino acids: CASSLLGAGGPNEQFF.

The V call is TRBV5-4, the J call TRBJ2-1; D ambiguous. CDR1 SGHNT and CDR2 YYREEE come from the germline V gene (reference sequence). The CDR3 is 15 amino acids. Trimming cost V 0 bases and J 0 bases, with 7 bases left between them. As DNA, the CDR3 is TGTGCCAGCAGCTTGGGGTACTCCTCCTACAATGAGCAGTTCTTC. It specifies CASSLGYSSYNEQFF.

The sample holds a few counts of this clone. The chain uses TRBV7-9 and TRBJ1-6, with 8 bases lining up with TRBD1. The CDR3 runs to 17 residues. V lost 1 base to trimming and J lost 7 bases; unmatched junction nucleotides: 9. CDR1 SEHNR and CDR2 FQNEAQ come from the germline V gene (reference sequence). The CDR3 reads CASSLGAVQGGNSPLHF. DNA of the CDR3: TGTGCCAGCAGCTTAGGGGCAGTACAGGGGGGGAATTCACCCCTCCACTTT.

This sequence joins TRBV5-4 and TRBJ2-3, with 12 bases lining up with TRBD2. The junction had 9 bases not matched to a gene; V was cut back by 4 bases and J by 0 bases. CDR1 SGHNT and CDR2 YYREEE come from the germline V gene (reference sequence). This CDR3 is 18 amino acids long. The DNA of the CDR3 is TGTGCCAGCAGCCAACTAGCGGGGGGCCCAGGGAGCACAGATACGCAGTATTTT. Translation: CASSQLAGGPGSTDTQYF.

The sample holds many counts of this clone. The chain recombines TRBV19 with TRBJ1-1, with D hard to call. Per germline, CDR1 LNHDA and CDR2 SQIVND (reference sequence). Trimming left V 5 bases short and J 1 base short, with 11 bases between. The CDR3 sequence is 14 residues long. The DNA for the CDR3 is TGTGCCAGTAGTCCCCGTTCGGGGAACACTGAAGCTTTCTTT. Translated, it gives CASSPRSGNTEAFF.